The 13 T cell receptor beta chains in this list originate from one sample, sequenced in a study of blood T cells in healthy people across ages. Sample-barcoded 5' priming and a J-beta primer mix drove a second PCR of roughly 6 to 12 cycles. TCRdb reprocessed the 5' RACE reads with MiXCR, giving one entry per CDR3 protein. The sample gives about a million distinct CDR3 sequences, around 48% of which show up once; about an eighth is in the top ten. The source material was blood. Receptors were obtained from a man younger than 45 in good health.

This clonotype was seen a handful of times. The rearrangement joins TRBV27 to TRBJ2-3; D assignment may be TRBD1 or TRBD2 (5 bases each). V was trimmed by 5 bases and J by 3 bases, leaving 12 bases between them. The CDR3 loop spans 14 amino acids. CDR1 is MNHEY and CDR2 is SMNVEV in the germline V gene (reference sequence). The CDR3: CASSQRGATDTQYF. CDR3 nucleotides: TGTGCCAGCAGTCAAAGGGGAGCTACAGATACGCAGTATTTT.

In this sample, this clonotype turned up a few times. The chain is built from TRBV20-1 and TRBJ1-2; 8 nucleotides line up with TRBD1. This CDR3 region has 14 residues. V lost 6 bases and J lost 4; bases outside the gene matches: 10. Germline V gene lookup returns CDR1 DFQATT and CDR2 SNEGSKA (reference sequence). The CDR3 DNA sequence: TGCAGTGCAATCGAGACAGGGGTTAGCTATGGCTACACCTTC. Residues: CSAIETGVSYGYTF.

This chain's CDR3 is CASSVDPGLAGGAYNEQFF. CDR3 nucleotide sequence: TGTGCCAGCAGCGTCGACCCGGGACTAGCGGGGGGCGCCTACAATGAGCAGTTCTTC. The rearrangement joins TRBV9 to TRBJ2-1, with 15 bases aligning to TRBD2. V dropped 2 bases and J dropped 2; count of bases not matched to a gene: 8. CDR1 SGDLS and CDR2 YYNGEE come from the germline V gene. This CDR3 is 19 amino acids long.

The chain joins TRBV5-1 to TRBJ2-7; 7 positions agree with TRBD1. V shed 7 bases and J 0 bases; nucleotides not matched to a gene: 4. The CDR3 is 13 residues long. Germline assignment: CDR1 SGHRS and CDR2 YFSETQ. DNA of the CDR3: TGCGCCAGCGCAAGGGACAGCTCCTACGAGCAGTACTTC. Encoded protein: CASARDSSYEQYF. Based on the CDR3 plus reference TRBV5-1 and TRBJ2-7, the full variable domain is KAGVTQTPRYLIKTRGQQVTLSCSPISGHRSVSWYQQTPGQGLQFLFEYFSETQRNKGNFPGRFSGRQFSNSRSEMNVSTLELGDSALYLCASARDSSYEQYFGPGTRLTVT.

This chain links TRBV3-1 with TRBJ2-7, with D possibly matching TRBD2 (6 bases). Looked up from germline, CDR1 is LGHDT and CDR2 is YNNKEL (reference sequence). CDR3 size: 16 residues. Trimming left V 5 bases short and J 1 base short, with 18 bases between. In nucleotides, the CDR3 is TGTGCCAGCAGCTCACGACTAGAGGCGGGATCCTACGAGCAGTACTTC. It encodes CASSSRLEAGSYEQYF.

J is TRBJ1-2 and V is TRBV7-2; TRBD1 agrees at 11 bases. The CDR3 runs to 16 residues. After removal of 5 bases from V and 4 bases from J, the junction contained 9 bases not matched to a gene. In germline, CDR1 is SGHTA, CDR2 FQGNSA. This CDR3 reads CASSRTGTGGVYGYTF. The CDR3 coding sequence is TGTGCCAGCAGCAGAACCGGGACAGGGGGGGTCTATGGCTACACCTTC.

This chain joins TRBV4-2 and TRBJ1-6; tentatively, D is TRBD1 (6 bases). Germline-derived CDR1 and CDR2 are LGHNA and YNFKEQ. V was clipped by 4 bases and J by 6 bases, with 13 bases between them. CDR3 length equals 15 residues. The CDR3: CASSRPGQTNSPLHF. CDR3 coding DNA: TGTGCCAGCAGCCGCCCGGGACAAACTAATTCACCCCTCCACTTT.

This chain joins TRBV20-1 and TRBJ2-7, with 11 bases matching TRBD1. With 6 bases clipped from V and 3 bases from J, the junction kept 4 bases outside the gene matches. Germline V gene lookup returns CDR1 DFQATT and CDR2 SNEGSKA (reference sequence). There are 13 residues in the CDR3. CDR3 bases: TGCAGTGCCAGGGGGACAGGGGGCTACGAGCAGTACTTC. It is translated as CSARGTGGYEQYF.

The chain links TRBV5-6 to TRBJ2-6; D ambiguous. CDR3 size: 11 residues. The V gene's germline CDR1 is SGHDT and CDR2 YYEEEE. Deletions cut 5 bases from V and 18 bases from J, with 15 bases between. The DNA of the CDR3 is TGTGCCAGCAGTAACAGTTTGGCTCGGACTTTC. Residues: CASSNSLARTF.

The gene calls are TRBV19 and TRBJ1-1; D not certain. The germline gives CDR1 LNHDA, CDR2 SQIVND (reference sequence). CDR3 length: 13 residues. Between the trimmed V and J ends, which lost 3 bases and 1 base, there was a span of 6 bases. CDR3 loop: CASSIVQNTEAFF. The CDR3 nucleotides are TGTGCCAGTAGTATCGTCCAGAACACTGAAGCTTTCTTT.

This chain uses TRBV14 with TRBJ1-2, with 8 bases fitting TRBD1. After removal of 3 bases from V and 1 base from J, the junction contained 4 bases not matched to a gene. The CDR3 has 15 amino acids. Germline V lookup: CDR1 SGHDN, CDR2 FVKESK. Here the CDR3 reads CASSHQGAYNYGYTF. The CDR3 bases are TGTGCCAGCAGCCACCAGGGGGCTTATAACTATGGCTACACCTTC.

The V call is TRBV28, the J call TRBJ2-7, with D possibly matching TRBD2 (6 bases). The length of the CDR3 is 16 residues. V lost 5 bases and J lost 4, with 21 bases in between. The germline gives CDR1 MDHEN, CDR2 SYDVKM. Here the CDR3 reads CASSPPTRAGLYEQYF. The CDR3 nucleotides are TGTGCCAGCAGTCCCCCCACCAGGGCGGGGTTATACGAGCAGTACTTC. The full variable domain, completed using reference TRBV28 and TRBJ2-7, is DVKVTQSSRYLVKRTGEKVFLECVQDMDHENMFWYRQDPGLGLRLIYFSYDVKMKEKGDIPEGYSVSREKKERFSLILESASTNQTSMYLCASSPPTRAGLYEQYFGPGTRLTVT.

This clonotype was seen more than once but under ten times. The chain employs TRBV7-9 and TRBJ1-4; the D gene is possibly TRBD1 (6 bases). V lost 0 bases to trimming and J lost 8 bases, with 10 bases between them. In germline, CDR1 is SEHNR, CDR2 FQNEAQ (reference sequence). The CDR3 is made up of 14 amino acids. In nucleotides, the CDR3 is TGTGCCAGCAGCTTAGCAGGGGGACACGAAAAACTGTTTTTT. It is translated as CASSLAGGHEKLFF.